The 30 T cell receptor beta chains given below trace back to one sample, sequenced in a study of early stage breast cancer tumors. Clones were sequenced by immunoSEQ multiplex PCR, and TCRdb holds only the in-frame ones, with some missing. The sample includes around 71,000 clones, around 80% of them seen just once. The sample consisted of blood. These receptors were collected from a person aged 60 to 70 with breast cancer.

The chain uses TRBV4-1 and TRBJ1-3; D gene uncertain. In germline, CDR1 is MGHRA, CDR2 YSYEKL. Between the trimmed V and J ends, which lost 0 bases and 0 bases, there was a span of 9 bases. The CDR3 totals 16 residues. The CDR3 nucleotides read TGCGCCAGCAGCCAAGAGTGGCAGAACTCTGGAAACACCATATATTTT. Its translation is CASSQEWQNSGNTIYF.

This rearrangement joins TRBV7-3 to TRBJ2-1, with 7 bases aligning to TRBD2. With 2 bases clipped from V and 5 bases from J, the junction kept 3 bases outside the gene matches. This CDR3 has 14 amino acids. Germline CDR1 and CDR2: SGHTA and FQGTGA. CDR3 bases: TGTGCCAGCAGCTTAGGCGGGAGCCACAATGAGCAGTTCTTC. Residues: CASSLGGSHNEQFF.

The chain uses TRBV5-1 and TRBJ2-2, with D unresolved. Trimming took off 0 bases at V and 6 bases at J, with 3 bases between the two ends. Germline assignment: CDR1 SGHRS and CDR2 YFSETQ. The CDR3 runs to 12 residues. The CDR3 nucleotides are TGCGCCAGCAGCTTGGTGTCCGGGGAGCTGTTTTTT. This translates into CASSLVSGELFF.

This chain joins TRBV25-1 and TRBJ2-5, with TRBD2 as a possible D gene (6 bases). The CDR3 runs to 13 residues. The germline CDR1 and CDR2 sequences are MGHDK and SYGVNS. V lost 8 bases, J lost 5 bases, and 15 bases lay in between. In DNA, the CDR3 is TGTGCCAGCTCAAGCCAAGGAGGGGAGACCCAGTACTTC. This encodes CASSSQGGETQYF.

The chain has TRBV25-1 and TRBJ1-1, with TRBD1 matching over 8 bases. This CDR3 contains 14 residues. The V and J ends lost 7 bases and 0 bases, in that order; junction bases with no gene match: 4. Germline V CDR1 and CDR2: MGHDK, SYGVNS. CDR3 amino acids: CASKPGGMNTEAFF. CDR3 DNA sequence: TGTGCCAGCAAACCAGGGGGCATGAACACTGAAGCTTTCTTT. Supplemented by reference TRBV25-1 and TRBJ1-1, the full variable domain reads EADIYQTPRYLVIGTGKKITLECSQTMGHDKMYWYQQDPGMELHLIHYSYGVNSTEKGDLSSESTVSRIRTEHFPLTLESARPSHTSQYLCASKPGGMNTEAFFGQGTRLTVV.

The chain couples TRBV11-2 to TRBJ2-7; no clear D gene. Germline V gives CDR1 SGHAT, CDR2 FQNNGV. The length of the CDR3 is 15 residues. V was pared by 5 bases and J by 3 bases, with 17 bases between. This CDR3 reads CASSPTRRLGYEQYF. The DNA of the CDR3 is TGTGCCAGCAGCCCGACGCGGCGACTTGGCTACGAGCAGTACTTC.

The V call is TRBV11-2, the J call TRBJ2-5, with unresolved D. The CDR3 spans 12 residues. CDR1 is SGHAT, CDR2 FQNNGV, per germline. V lost 1 base and J lost 5, with 5 bases in between. This chain's CDR3 is CASSLGWETQYF. The CDR3 bases are TGTGCCAGCAGCTTAGGATGGGAGACCCAGTACTTC.

This sequence joins TRBV5-4 and TRBJ2-5; D is possibly TRBD1 or TRBD2 (5 bases each). CDR3 length equals 13 residues. Per the germline V gene, CDR1 is SGHNT and CDR2 is YYREEE (reference sequence). V was pared by 0 bases and J by 4 bases, with 7 bases between. The CDR3 reads CASSLEGRETQYF. The CDR3 bases are TGTGCCAGCAGCTTGGAGGGACGAGAGACCCAGTACTTC.

The chain recombines TRBV5-6 with TRBJ2-7; 7 nucleotides match TRBD1. The V gene's germline CDR1 is SGHDT and CDR2 YYEEEE. The CDR3 covers 14 residues. Trimming cost V 2 bases and J 4 bases; bases outside gene matches: 6. The CDR3 DNA reads TGTGCCAGCAGCTTACCGGGACAGACATACGAGCAGTACTTC. Translation gives CASSLPGQTYEQYF.

The chain joins TRBV14 to TRBJ1-3; D possibly corresponds to TRBD1 (5 bases). From germline, CDR1 is SGHDN and CDR2 FVKESK. This CDR3 comprises 12 residues. V dropped 8 bases and J dropped 0 bases, with 5 bases sitting between them. The DNA of the CDR3 is TGTGCCAGCGGGGGCTCTGGAAACACCATATATTTT. Translation gives CASGGSGNTIYF.

The chain recombines TRBV5-6 with TRBJ2-3; 9 nucleotides align to TRBD1. The CDR3 is 18 amino acids. After removal of 2 bases from V and 6 bases from J, the junction contained 16 bases not matched to a gene. The germline CDR1 and CDR2 sequences are SGHDT and YYEEEE. The CDR3 DNA is TGTGCCAGCAGCTTTTGGGACAGGGCCCAATACCCAAGGGATACGCAGTATTTT. This gives the protein CASSFWDRAQYPRDTQYF.

This rearrangement joins TRBV9 to TRBJ2-5; 7 nucleotides line up with TRBD2. Germline V gene sequence: CDR1 SGDLS, CDR2 YYNGEE. The J segment lost 5 bases and the V segment lost 1 base, leaving 8 bases of the junction unmatched. The CDR3 consists of 15 residues. CDR3 nucleotide sequence: TGTGCCAGCAGCGTAATGGGGGGGACGGCGGAGACCCAGTACTTC. It yields the protein CASSVMGGTAETQYF.

The chain links TRBV5-4 to TRBJ2-7; 7 nucleotides align to TRBD2. V lost 7 bases and J lost 3; bases outside the gene matches: 13. CDR3 length: 15 residues. CDR1 SGHNT and CDR2 YYREEE come from the germline V gene (reference sequence). This CDR3 is CASATGGNNNYEQYF. CDR3 nucleotides: TGTGCCAGCGCCACGGGGGGAAACAACAACTACGAGCAGTACTTC.

The rearrangement joins TRBV15 to TRBJ2-7, with TRBD2 matching over 10 bases. The CDR3 extends over 14 amino acids. Germline V CDR1 and CDR2: LNHNV, YYDKDF (reference sequence). V shed 5 bases and J 3 bases; nucleotides not matched to a gene: 4. CDR3 amino acids: CATSPAGGNYEQYF. For the CDR3, the DNA is TGTGCCACCAGCCCAGCGGGGGGGAACTACGAGCAGTACTTC.

The chain carries TRBV27 and TRBJ2-7; 9 positions match TRBD1. This CDR3 comprises 14 residues. J was trimmed by 2 bases and V by 6 bases; bases with no gene match: 5. In germline, CDR1 is MNHEY, CDR2 SMNVEV (reference sequence). The CDR3, as DNA: TGTGCCAGCAGGCCGAGACAGGGGGCCTACGAGCAGTACTTC. Protein product: CASRPRQGAYEQYF.

This chain uses TRBV19 with TRBJ2-1; a possible D gene is TRBD2 (6 bases). Germline V gives CDR1 LNHDA, CDR2 SQIVND (reference sequence). There are 13 residues in the CDR3. The V gene lost 5 bases and the J gene lost 9 bases, with 14 bases spanning the gap. The CDR3 region has the DNA TGTGCCAGTAGTCCGGGACTCGGAATTGAGCAGTTCTTC. Translating gives CASSPGLGIEQFF.

The J gene is TRBJ1-1, the V gene TRBV7-9, with 10 bases lining up with TRBD1. This CDR3 region has 13 residues. Germline loops: CDR1 SEHNR, CDR2 FQNEAQ (reference sequence). Losses at the gene ends were 4 bases for V and 11 bases for J; bases not matched to a gene: 7. In DNA form, the CDR3 reads TGTGCCAGCAGCTCCCGGGACAGGGGTTCTGCTTTCTTT. This translates into CASSSRDRGSAFF. The whole variable domain, remainder taken from reference TRBV7-9 and TRBJ1-1, is DTGVSQNPRHKITKRGQNVTFRCDPISEHNRLYWYRQTLGQGPEFLTYFQNEAQLEKSRLLSDRFSAERPKGSFSTLEIQRTEQGDSAMYLCASSSRDRGSAFFGQGTRLTVV.

The chain has TRBV11-3 and TRBJ1-1, with 9 bases identical to TRBD1. The junction had 2 bases not matched to a gene; V was cut back by 1 base and J by 8 bases. CDR1 is SGHNT, CDR2 YENEEA, per germline. This CDR3 is built from 13 residues. CDR3 in DNA: TGTGCCAGCAGCTTAGGGGGGACAGGGGAAGCTTTCTTT. Translation gives CASSLGGTGEAFF. The full variable domain, its missing parts supplied by reference TRBV11-3 and TRBJ1-1, is EAGVVQSPRYKIIEKKQPVAFWCNPISGHNTLYWYLQNLGQGPELLIRYENEEAVDDSQLPKDRFSAERLKGVDSTLKIQPAELGDSAVYLCASSLGGTGEAFFGQGTRLTVV.

V gene TRBV29-1 combines with J gene TRBJ2-1; perhaps TRBD2 as D (6 bases). Germline V gives CDR1 SQVTM, CDR2 ANQGSEA. The CDR3 spans 13 residues. Deletions cut 7 bases from V and 3 bases from J, with 13 bases between. The CDR3 nucleotides are TGCAGCGGACGACTAGGCCTCTACAATGAGCAGTTCTTC. This codes for CSGRLGLYNEQFF.

The CDR3 here is CASSLDVRRGGANGYTF. The CDR3 bases are TGTGCCAGCAGCTTAGATGTAAGGCGAGGTGGGGCCAATGGCTACACCTTC. The chain couples TRBV11-2 to TRBJ1-2; maybe TRBD1 (5 bases). The CDR3 contains 17 residues. Deletions cut 0 bases from V and 6 bases from J, with 20 bases between. Germline V gene lookup returns CDR1 SGHAT and CDR2 FQNNGV. The entire variable domain, with the rest obtained from reference TRBV11-2 and TRBJ1-2, is as follows: EAGVAQSPRYKIIEKRQSVAFWCNPISGHATLYWYQQILGQGPKLLIQFQNNGVVDDSQLPKDRFSAERLKGVDSTLKIQPAKLEDSAVYLCASSLDVRRGGANGYTFGSGTRLTVV.

J is TRBJ2-2 and V is TRBV29-1; no clear D. The V and J ends lost 3 bases and 8 bases respectively, with 16 bases between them. The CDR3 spans 14 residues. The germline CDR1 and CDR2 sequences are SQVTM and ANQGSEA. CDR3 nucleotides: TGCAGCGTTGATGGTGAAGGGATTACTGGGGAGCTGTTTTTT. Protein product: CSVDGEGITGELFF.

The gene calls are TRBV6-1 and TRBJ1-1; 7 nucleotides match TRBD1. The CDR3 is 13 residues long. Looked up from germline, CDR1 is MNHNS and CDR2 is SASEGT. Germline trimming cut 6 bases from V and 0 bases from J; bases unmatched to any gene: 1. The chain's CDR3 is CASRQGMNTEAFF. The CDR3 region has the DNA TGTGCCAGCAGACAGGGGATGAACACTGAAGCTTTCTTT.

This clone was observed a few times. This chain connects TRBV10-3 to TRBJ1-1, with D tentatively TRBD1 (5 bases). V lost 0 bases and J 1 base, leaving 9 bases between the germline ends. CDR1 is ENHRY and CDR2 is SYGVKD in the germline V gene. This CDR3 has 15 amino acids. The CDR3 DNA reads TGTGCCATCAGTGAGTCTGGGGGGAAGAACACTGAAGCTTTCTTT. It yields the protein CAISESGGKNTEAFF.

The chain joins TRBV5-1 to TRBJ1-5; D might be TRBD1 (5 bases). V was pared by 4 bases and J by 5 bases, with 13 bases between. Germline CDR1 SGHRS, CDR2 YFSETQ. The CDR3 contains 14 residues. The CDR3 loop is CASSAQGGDQPQHF. CDR3 DNA sequence: TGCGCCAGCAGCGCCCAGGGTGGGGATCAGCCCCAGCATTTT. Full variable domain (outside the CDR3, taken from reference TRBV5-1 and TRBJ1-5): KAGVTQTPRYLIKTRGQQVTLSCSPISGHRSVSWYQQTPGQGLQFLFEYFSETQRNKGNFPGRFSGRQFSNSRSEMNVSTLELGDSALYLCASSAQGGDQPQHFGDGTRLSIL.

The rearrangement links TRBV5-1 to TRBJ2-7; TRBD1 might be the D (6 bases). The V gene's germline CDR1 is SGHRS and CDR2 YFSETQ. The length of the CDR3 is 14 residues. Trimming removed 5 bases from V and 2 bases from J, with 14 bases in between. CDR3 bases: TGCGCCAGCAGACGGGACATCCGCCCCTACGAGCAGTACTTC. This codes for CASRRDIRPYEQYF. The whole variable domain, remainder taken from reference TRBV5-1 and TRBJ2-7, is KAGVTQTPRYLIKTRGQQVTLSCSPISGHRSVSWYQQTPGQGLQFLFEYFSETQRNKGNFPGRFSGRQFSNSRSEMNVSTLELGDSALYLCASRRDIRPYEQYFGPGTRLTVT.

The chain employs TRBV28 and TRBJ2-1, with 9 nucleotides matching TRBD2. CDR3 size: 20 residues. The germline V gene has CDR1 MDHEN and CDR2 SYDVKM. V dropped 5 bases and J dropped 5; count of bases not matched to a gene: 22. CDR3 DNA sequence: TGTGCCAGCAGTATCATACCCCCCCTAGCGGGATGGGGTTCCCACAATGAGCAGTTCTTC. Translated, it gives CASSIIPPLAGWGSHNEQFF.

The gene calls are TRBV2 and TRBJ2-6; no reliable D call. The CDR3 is 18 residues long. Germline V gene data show CDR1 as SNHLY and CDR2 as FYNNEI. Trimming took off 4 bases at V and 0 bases at J, with 16 bases between the two ends. The CDR3: CASSGSRSPSSGANVLTF. In DNA form, the CDR3 reads TGTGCCAGCAGTGGGAGTAGAAGCCCTAGCTCTGGGGCCAACGTCCTGACTTTC.

J is TRBJ2-1 and V is TRBV6-6, with D perhaps TRBD2 (6 bases). This CDR3 is 15 amino acids long. Between the trimmed V and J ends, which lost 2 bases and 9 bases, there was a span of 17 bases. Looked up from germline, CDR1 is MNHNY and CDR2 is SVGAGI (reference sequence). The CDR3 nucleotides read TGTGCCAGCAGTTACGTGGTCGGGAGTAACAGTGAGCAGTTCTTC. Protein sequence: CASSYVVGSNSEQFF.

The chain is built from TRBV7-2 and TRBJ1-3; 8 bases map to TRBD1. The V segment lost 5 bases and the J segment 3 bases; nucleotides outside the gene matches: 6. CDR1 is SGHTA, CDR2 FQGNSA, per germline. The CDR3 is made up of 15 amino acids. The CDR3 spells CASSPTGAYGNTIYF. CDR3 bases: TGTGCCAGCAGCCCGACAGGGGCGTATGGAAACACCATATATTTT.

The V and J genes are TRBV7-3 and TRBJ1-1, with D maybe TRBD1 (5 bases). CDR1 is SGHTA and CDR2 is FQGTGA in the germline V gene. This CDR3 region has 13 residues. V was clipped by 3 bases and J by 9 bases, with 14 bases between them. DNA of the CDR3: TGTGCCAGCAGCTTGGGGAGCACGGGACAAGCTTTCTTT. Its protein is CASSLGSTGQAFF. The full variable domain, in which reference TRBV7-3 and TRBJ1-1 provide the parts outside the CDR3, is GAGVSQTPSNKVTEKGKYVELRCDPISGHTALYWYRQSLGQGPEFLIYFQGTGAADDSGLPNDRFFAVRPEGSVSTLKIQRTERGDSAVYLCASSLGSTGQAFFGQGTRLTVV.